This T cell receptor (beta chain) came from a study of beta chain features in type 1 diabetes. About the research overall: The patients were much like the healthy donors in age, gender and cell yields.

In the case of this clone: The antigen is not known.

The study reverse transcribed the entire isolated RNA, so it sequenced expressed TCRB transcripts. Assay: immunoSEQ multiplex PCR; the TCRdb copy retains only in-frame clones and omits some. Among 300,000 to 400,000 clones listed, roughly 9.6% were seen once. Study conclusions and caveats: Cells that show high TCR expression could be over-represented by cDNA sequencing. The similarity of naive, central memory and Treg TCRB repertoires appeared greater among patients than among healthy donors.

In all sorted populations, purity surpassed 95%. CDR1 SGDLS and CDR2 YYNGEE come from the germline V gene. The CDR3 has 16 amino acids. V lost 3 bases and J lost 7; bases outside the gene matches: 12. This receptor was obtained from a woman under 40 in good health. Sequencing input: naive CD4+ T cells from blood. The chain joins TRBV9 to TRBJ2-7; 11 nucleotides align to TRBD2. The CDR3 nucleotides are TGTGCCAGCAGCGAACTAGCGGGAGAACCTGGCCATGAGCAGTACTTC. Translated: CASSELAGEPGHEQYF.